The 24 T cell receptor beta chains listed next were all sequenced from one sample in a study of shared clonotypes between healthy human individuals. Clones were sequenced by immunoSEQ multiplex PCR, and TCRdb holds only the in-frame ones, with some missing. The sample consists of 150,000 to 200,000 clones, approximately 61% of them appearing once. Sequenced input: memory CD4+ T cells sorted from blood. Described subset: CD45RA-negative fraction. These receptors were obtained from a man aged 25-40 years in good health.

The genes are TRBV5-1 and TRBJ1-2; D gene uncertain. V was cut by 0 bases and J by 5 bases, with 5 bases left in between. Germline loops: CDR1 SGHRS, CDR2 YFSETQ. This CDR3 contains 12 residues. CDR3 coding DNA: TGCGCCAGCAGCTTGGATATTTATGGCTACACCTTC. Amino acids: CASSLDIYGYTF.

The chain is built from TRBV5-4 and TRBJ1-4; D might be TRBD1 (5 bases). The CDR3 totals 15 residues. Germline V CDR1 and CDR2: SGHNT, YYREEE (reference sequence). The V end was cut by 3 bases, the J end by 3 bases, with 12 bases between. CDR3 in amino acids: CASSSGGSANEKLFF. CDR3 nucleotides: TGTGCCAGCAGCTCGGGGGGGTCGGCTAATGAAAAACTGTTTTTT.

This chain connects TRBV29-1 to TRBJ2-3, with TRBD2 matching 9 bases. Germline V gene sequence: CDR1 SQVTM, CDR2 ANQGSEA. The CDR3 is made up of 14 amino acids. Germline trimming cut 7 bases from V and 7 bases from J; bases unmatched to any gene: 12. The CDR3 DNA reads TGCAGCGCTGCTGGTAGCGGGAGCTGGTATACGCAGTATTTT. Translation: CSAAGSGSWYTQYF.

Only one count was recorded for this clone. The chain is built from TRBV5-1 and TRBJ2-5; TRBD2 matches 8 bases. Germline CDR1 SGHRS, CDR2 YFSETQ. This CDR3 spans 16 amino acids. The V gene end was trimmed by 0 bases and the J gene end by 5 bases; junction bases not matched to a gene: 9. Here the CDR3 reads CASSLGAASGYETQYF. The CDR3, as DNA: TGCGCCAGCAGCTTGGGGGCTGCTAGCGGGTATGAGACCCAGTACTTC.

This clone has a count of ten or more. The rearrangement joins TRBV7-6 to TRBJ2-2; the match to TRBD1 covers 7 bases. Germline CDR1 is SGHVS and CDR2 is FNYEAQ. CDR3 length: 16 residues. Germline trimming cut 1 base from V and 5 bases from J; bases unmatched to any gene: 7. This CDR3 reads CASSLEGGRYTGELFF. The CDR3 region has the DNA TGTGCCAGCAGCTTAGAAGGGGGCAGGTATACCGGGGAGCTGTTTTTT.

In nucleotides, the CDR3 is TGTGCCAGCAGTGCTAGCGGCGGACAAGAGACCCAGTACTTC. Protein product: CASSASGGQETQYF. V usage is TRBV11-2 and J usage is TRBJ2-5, with 7 bases that match TRBD2. The germline V gene encodes CDR1 SGHAT and CDR2 FQNNGV. The CDR3 has 14 residues. The V gene end was trimmed by 6 bases and the J gene end by 2 bases; junction bases not matched to a gene: 6.

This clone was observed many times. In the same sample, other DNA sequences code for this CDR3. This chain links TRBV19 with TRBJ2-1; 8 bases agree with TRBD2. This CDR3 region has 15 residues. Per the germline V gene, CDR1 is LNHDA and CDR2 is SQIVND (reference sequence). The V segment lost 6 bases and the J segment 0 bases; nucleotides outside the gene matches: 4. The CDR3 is CASSPSGSSYNEQFF. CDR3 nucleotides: TGTGCCAGTAGCCCAAGCGGGAGCTCCTACAATGAGCAGTTCTTC. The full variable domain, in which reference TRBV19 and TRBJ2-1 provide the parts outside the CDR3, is DGGITQSPKYLFRKEGQNVTLSCEQNLNHDAMYWYRQDPGQGLRLIYYSQIVNDFQKGDIAEGYSVSREKKESFPLTVTSAQKNPTAFYLCASSPSGSSYNEQFFGPGTRLTVL.

Written as DNA, the CDR3 is TGTGCCAGCAGTGATTCCGTAAGCTCCTACGAGCAGTACTTC. As protein: CASSDSVSSYEQYF. This sequence joins TRBV25-1 and TRBJ2-7; no definite D call. Trimming took off 3 bases at V and 0 bases at J, with 9 bases between the two ends. This CDR3 is built from 14 residues. Germline V gene sequence: CDR1 MGHDK, CDR2 SYGVNS.

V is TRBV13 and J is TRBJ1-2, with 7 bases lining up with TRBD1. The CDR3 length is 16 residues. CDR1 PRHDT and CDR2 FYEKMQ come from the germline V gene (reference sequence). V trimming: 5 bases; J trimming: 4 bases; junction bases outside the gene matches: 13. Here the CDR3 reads CASSTLDRAALYGYTF. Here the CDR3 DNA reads TGTGCCAGCAGCACCCTAGACAGGGCGGCTCTCTATGGCTACACCTTC.

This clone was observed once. The CDR3 sequence: CASSIGGGLSGYTF. The CDR3 nucleotides read TGTGCCAGTAGTATCGGAGGGGGCCTGAGTGGCTACACCTTC. The rearrangement joins TRBV19 to TRBJ1-2; 7 nucleotides match TRBD1. The J segment lost 7 bases and the V segment lost 3 bases, leaving 8 bases of the junction unmatched. CDR1 and CDR2 from the germline V gene are LNHDA and SQIVND (reference sequence). This CDR3 is 14 amino acids long. The whole variable domain, filled in from reference TRBV19 and TRBJ1-2, reads DGGITQSPKYLFRKEGQNVTLSCEQNLNHDAMYWYRQDPGQGLRLIYYSQIVNDFQKGDIAEGYSVSREKKESFPLTVTSAQKNPTAFYLCASSIGGGLSGYTFGSGTRLTVV.

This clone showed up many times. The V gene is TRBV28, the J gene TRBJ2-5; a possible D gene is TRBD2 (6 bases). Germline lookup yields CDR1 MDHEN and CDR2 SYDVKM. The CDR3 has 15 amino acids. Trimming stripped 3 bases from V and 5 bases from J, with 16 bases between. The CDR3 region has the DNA TGTGCCAGCAGTTTTAACCAGCGGAGGGTGGAGACCCAGTACTTC. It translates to CASSFNQRRVETQYF.

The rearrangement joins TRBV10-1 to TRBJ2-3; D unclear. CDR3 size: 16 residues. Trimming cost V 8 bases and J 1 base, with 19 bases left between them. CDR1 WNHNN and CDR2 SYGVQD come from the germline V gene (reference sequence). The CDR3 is CASGERLGPGTDTQYF. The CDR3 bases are TGCGCCAGCGGAGAACGATTGGGCCCGGGCACAGATACGCAGTATTTT.

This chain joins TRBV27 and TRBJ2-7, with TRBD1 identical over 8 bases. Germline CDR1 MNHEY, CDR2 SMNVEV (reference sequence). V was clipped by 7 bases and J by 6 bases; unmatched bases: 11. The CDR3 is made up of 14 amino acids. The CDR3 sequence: CASKGQGELLEQYF. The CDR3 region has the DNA TGTGCCAGCAAAGGACAGGGTGAACTCCTCGAGCAGTACTTC.

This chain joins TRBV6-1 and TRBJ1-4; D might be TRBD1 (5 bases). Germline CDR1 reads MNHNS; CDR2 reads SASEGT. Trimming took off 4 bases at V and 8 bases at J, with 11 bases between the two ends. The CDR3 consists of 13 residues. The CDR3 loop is CASSAGSGEKLFF. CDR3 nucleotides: TGTGCCAGCAGTGCAGGGTCCGGCGAAAAACTGTTTTTT.

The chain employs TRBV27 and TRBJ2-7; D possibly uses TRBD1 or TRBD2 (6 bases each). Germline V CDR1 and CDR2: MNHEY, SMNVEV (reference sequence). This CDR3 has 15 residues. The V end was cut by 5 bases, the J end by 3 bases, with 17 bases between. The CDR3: CASSNIPGAGYEQYF. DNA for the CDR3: TGTGCCAGCAGTAATATTCCGGGGGCGGGCTACGAGCAGTACTTC.

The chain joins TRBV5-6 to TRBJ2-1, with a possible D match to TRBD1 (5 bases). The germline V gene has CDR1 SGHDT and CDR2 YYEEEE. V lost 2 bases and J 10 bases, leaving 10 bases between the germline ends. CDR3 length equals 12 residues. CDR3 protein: CASSFGWGEQFF. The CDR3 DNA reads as TGTGCCAGCAGCTTCGGCTGGGGCGAGCAGTTCTTC. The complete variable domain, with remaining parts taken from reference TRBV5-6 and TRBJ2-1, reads DAGVTQSPTHLIKTRGQQVTLRCSPKSGHDTVSWYQQALGQGPQFIFQYYEEEERQRGNFPDRFSGHQFPNYSSELNVNALLLGDSALYLCASSFGWGEQFFGPGTRLTVL.

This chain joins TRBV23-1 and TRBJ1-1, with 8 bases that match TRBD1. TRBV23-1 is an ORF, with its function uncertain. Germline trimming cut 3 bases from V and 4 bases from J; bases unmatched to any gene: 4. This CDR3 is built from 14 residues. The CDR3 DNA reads TGCGCCAGCAGTCACCGTACAGGGGGCACTGAAGCTTTCTTT. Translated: CASSHRTGGTEAFF.

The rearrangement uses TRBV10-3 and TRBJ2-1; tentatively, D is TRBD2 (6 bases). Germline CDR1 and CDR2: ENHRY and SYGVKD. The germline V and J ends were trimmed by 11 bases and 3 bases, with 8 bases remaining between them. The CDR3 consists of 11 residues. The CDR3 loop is CAGGFYNEQFF. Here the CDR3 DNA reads TGTGCCGGGGGGTTCTACAATGAGCAGTTCTTC.

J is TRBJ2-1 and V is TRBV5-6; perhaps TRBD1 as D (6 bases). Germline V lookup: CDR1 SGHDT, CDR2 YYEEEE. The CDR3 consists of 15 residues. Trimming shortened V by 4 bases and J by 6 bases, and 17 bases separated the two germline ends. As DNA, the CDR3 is TGTGCCAGCAGCCGCCCAGGGGTGAGGAGCAATGAGCAGTTCTTC. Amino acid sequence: CASSRPGVRSNEQFF. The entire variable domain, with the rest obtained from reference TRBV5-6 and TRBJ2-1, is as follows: DAGVTQSPTHLIKTRGQQVTLRCSPKSGHDTVSWYQQALGQGPQFIFQYYEEEERQRGNFPDRFSGHQFPNYSSELNVNALLLGDSALYLCASSRPGVRSNEQFFGPGTRLTVL.

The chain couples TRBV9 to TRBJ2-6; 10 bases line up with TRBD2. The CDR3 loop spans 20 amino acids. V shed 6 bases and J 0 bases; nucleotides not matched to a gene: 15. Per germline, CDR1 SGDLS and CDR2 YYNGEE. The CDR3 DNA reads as TGTGCCAGCACCCCCGGTTGGCTAGCGGGAGCGAACTCTGGGGCCAACGTCCTGACTTTC. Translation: CASTPGWLAGANSGANVLTF.

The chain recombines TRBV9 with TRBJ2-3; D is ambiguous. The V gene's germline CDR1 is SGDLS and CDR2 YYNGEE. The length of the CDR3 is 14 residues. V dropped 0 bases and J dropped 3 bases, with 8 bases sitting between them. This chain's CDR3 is CASSVDPTTDTQYF. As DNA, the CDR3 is TGTGCCAGCAGCGTAGACCCTACTACAGATACGCAGTATTTT.

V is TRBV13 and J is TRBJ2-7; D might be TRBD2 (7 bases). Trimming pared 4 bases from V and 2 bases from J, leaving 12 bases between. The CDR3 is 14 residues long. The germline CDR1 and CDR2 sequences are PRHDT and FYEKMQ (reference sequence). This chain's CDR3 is CASSSTGGPYEQYF. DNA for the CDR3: TGTGCCAGCAGCTCGACGGGGGGCCCCTACGAGCAGTACTTC.

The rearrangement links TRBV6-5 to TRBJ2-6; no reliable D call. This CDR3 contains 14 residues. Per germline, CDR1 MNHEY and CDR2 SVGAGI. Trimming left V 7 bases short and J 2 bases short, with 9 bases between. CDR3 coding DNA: TGTGCCAGCAACATGGGGACTGGGGCCAACGTCCTGACTTTC. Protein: CASNMGTGANVLTF.

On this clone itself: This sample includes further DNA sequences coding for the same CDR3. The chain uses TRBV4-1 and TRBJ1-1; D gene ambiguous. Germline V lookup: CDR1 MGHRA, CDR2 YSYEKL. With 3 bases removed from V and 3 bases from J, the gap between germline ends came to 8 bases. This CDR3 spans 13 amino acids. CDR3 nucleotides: TGCGCCAGCAGCCATCGACAAGACACTGAAGCTTTCTTT. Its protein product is CASSHRQDTEAFF.